Listed below are T cell receptor beta chains from one sample, sequenced in a study of OX40 agonist ivuxolimab in advanced cancers. Sequencing was performed with immunoSEQ multiplex PCR; in TCRdb, only in-frame clones are kept and a portion is missing. Of 35,000 to 55,000 clones in the sample, more than 75% were seen once. Sequencing was performed on CD4+ or CD8+ T cells sorted from blood, taken in a trial of the OX40 agonist ivuxolimab. The source of these receptors is an adult with an advanced solid tumor such as melanoma, head and neck, liver or kidney cancer. Each CDR3 is given with its conserved first and last residue. D genes are given only for firm matches. Size values are once, few and many counts, or a class for expanded clones, and some rows have none.

abundance,v_gene,j_gene,d_gene,CDR3aa,CDR3nt
-,TRBV30,TRBJ2-7,-,CAWTTGPEQYF,TGTGCCTGGACTACAGGGCCCGAGCAGTACTTC
-,TRBV7-9,TRBJ1-2,-,CASSLDRGTPNYGYTF,TGTGCCAGCAGCTTAGATAGAGGAACCCCTAACTATGGCTACACCTTC
-,TRBV5-1,TRBJ1-1,TRBD1,CASSWGQGLGSTEAFF,TGCGCCAGCAGCTGGGGACAGGGGTTGGGGAGCACTGAAGCTTTCTTT
-,TRBV6-5,TRBJ1-1,-,CASSPTQGRPEAFF,TGTGCCAGCAGTCCCACTCAGGGGCGGCCTGAAGCTTTCTTT
-,TRBV12-1,TRBJ2-7,-,CASSFADLQGISPYEQYF,TGTGCCAGCAGCTTTGCGGACTTACAGGGGATCTCCCCCTACGAGCAGTACTTC
-,TRBV7-6,TRBJ1-1,TRBD1,CASSLTGGRDEAFF,TGTGCCAGCAGCTTAACAGGGGGAAGGGATGAAGCTTTCTTT
-,TRBV4-2,TRBJ1-4,-,CASSQGPNEKLFF,TGTGCCAGCTCCCAGGGACCCAATGAAAAACTGTTTTTT
-,TRBV14,TRBJ1-6,-,CATPPGLLNSPLHF,TGTGCCACCCCACCAGGACTCCTGAATTCACCCCTCCACTTT
-,TRBV27,TRBJ1-5,-,CASSPKGNQPQHF,TGTGCCAGCAGTCCCAAGGGGAATCAGCCCCAGCATTTT
-,TRBV19,TRBJ1-1,-,CASSPTDVNTEAFF,TGTGCCAGTAGTCCGACGGATGTTAACACTGAAGCTTTCTTT
once,TRBV2,TRBJ2-3,TRBD2,CASRGTSGGLTDTQYF,TGTGCCAGCAGGGGGACTAGCGGGGGACTCACAGATACGCAGTATTTT
-,TRBV6-1,TRBJ1-5,-,CASSRWGGENQPQHF,TGTGCCAGCAGTCGCTGGGGGGGGGAAAATCAGCCCCAGCATTTT
-,TRBV19,TRBJ1-4,-,CASSSYVDAGGKLFF,TGTGCCAGTAGTTCTTATGTGGATGCGGGAGGAAAACTGTTTTTT
few,TRBV9,TRBJ2-3,TRBD2,CASSQTGTTTDTQYF,TGTGCCAGCAGCCAAACCGGGACTACCACAGATACGCAGTATTTT
-,TRBV7-6,TRBJ1-4,-,CASSLPRGQSNEKLFF,TGTGCCAGCAGCCTTCCCCGAGGACAGTCTAATGAAAAACTGTTTTTT
-,TRBV28,TRBJ1-2,-,CASSLKVSGVGYGYTF,TGTGCCAGCAGTTTAAAAGTGTCAGGCGTAGGCTATGGCTACACCTTC
-,TRBV6-6,TRBJ2-2,-,CASSYNKPNTGELFF,TGTGCCAGCAGTTACAACAAACCGAACACCGGGGAGCTGTTTTTT
-,TRBV20-1,TRBJ2-7,-,CSARDPYEQYF,TGCAGTGCTAGAGACCCCTACGAGCAGTACTTC
-,TRBV11-2,TRBJ2-5,TRBD1,CASSSPGTGIQETQYF,TGTGCCAGCAGCTCCCCCGGGACAGGGATCCAAGAGACCCAGTACTTC
-,TRBV7-9,TRBJ2-2,TRBD1,CASSPRDRAHTGELFF,TGTGCCAGCAGCCCCAGAGACAGGGCCCACACCGGGGAGCTGTTTTTT
-,TRBV7-9,TRBJ2-3,-,CATTAGYTQYF,TGTGCCACGACGGCGGGCTATACGCAGTATTTT
-,TRBV11-2,TRBJ2-1,TRBD2,CASSLPAGGSYNEQFF,TGTGCCAGCAGCTTACCAGCGGGGGGCTCCTACAATGAGCAGTTCTTC
-,TRBV5-1,TRBJ1-4,TRBD1,CASSPYRDSDEKLFF,TGCGCCAGCAGCCCCTACCGGGACAGTGATGAAAAACTGTTTTTT
-,TRBV5-4,TRBJ2-2,-,CASRVQGGTGELFF,TGTGCCAGCAGGGTCCAGGGAGGCACCGGGGAGCTGTTTTTT
-,TRBV27,TRBJ2-2,-,CASSSNRDFTGELFF,TGTGCCAGCAGTTCCAACAGGGACTTCACCGGGGAGCTGTTTTTT
-,TRBV5-1,TRBJ2-5,TRBD2,CASSLGTTSGQFQETQYF,TGCGCCAGCAGCTTGGGGACTACTAGCGGGCAGTTCCAAGAGACCCAGTACTTC
-,TRBV5-4,TRBJ2-3,-,CASSLEGGADTQYF,TGTGCCAGCAGCTTGGAGGGGGGCGCAGATACGCAGTATTTT
-,TRBV6-5,TRBJ1-1,TRBD1,CASKKGQGSQAFF,TGTGCCAGCAAGAAGGGACAGGGGTCTCAAGCTTTCTTT
-,TRBV7-9,TRBJ1-1,-,CASSSSGSLNTEAFF,TGTGCCAGCAGCTCCTCAGGGAGTCTGAACACTGAAGCTTTCTTT
-,TRBV27,TRBJ1-2,-,CASSERGMANYGYTF,TGTGCCAGCAGTGAGAGGGGAATGGCTAACTATGGCTACACCTTC
once,TRBV11-3,TRBJ2-7,-,CASSLEYEQYF,TGTGCCAGCAGCTTAGAGTACGAGCAGTACTTC
-,TRBV5-6,TRBJ2-3,TRBD2,CASSLVLAGVKDTQYF,TGTGCCAGCAGCTTGGTACTAGCGGGAGTAAAAGATACGCAGTATTTT
once,TRBV11-2,TRBJ1-1,-,CAISGQGRTEAFF,TGTGCCATTTCCGGGCAGGGAAGGACTGAAGCTTTCTTT
-,TRBV10-3,TRBJ2-3,TRBD2,CAISESTRGGASTDTQYF,TGTGCCATCAGTGAGTCAACTCGCGGGGGGGCAAGCACAGATACGCAGTATTTT
-,TRBV4-1,TRBJ2-7,-,CASSQKGEGLYEQYF,TGCGCCAGCAGCCAAAAGGGGGAGGGCCTGTACGAGCAGTACTTC
-,TRBV6-6,TRBJ1-2,-,CASSLYRNYGYTF,TGTGCCAGCAGTTTATACAGGAACTATGGCTACACCTTC
-,TRBV19,TRBJ2-7,-,CASSMSRDGTYEQYF,TGTGCCAGTAGTATGTCCCGGGACGGCACCTACGAGCAGTACTTC
-,TRBV13,TRBJ2-5,-,CASSLTLAPIGETQYF,TGTGCCAGCAGCTTAACCCTCGCCCCAATCGGGGAGACCCAGTACTTC